This is a list of T cell receptor beta chains from one sample in a study of regulatory T cells in long-lasting Graves disease. TCRdb re-derived calls from the multiplex PCR reads in MiXCR, one entry per CDR3 protein. Seen here are roughly 560,000 distinct CDR3 sequences, around 12% observed once, and the top ten hold 7.5% to 9%. The sample was also linked to a second study, of T cells in Graves' hyperthyroidism and ophthalmopathy.

The specimen was peripheral blood mononuclear cells (PBMCs), collected at new diagnosis, from a patient treated with antithyroid drugs. The source of these receptors is a woman between 25 and 40 years old with Graves disease. CDR3s leave out the opening cysteine and the closing phenylalanine or tryptophan. D genes are given only for firm matches. Clone sizes are given selectively: once, few, many, or a class where the clone is expanded.

many,-,TRBV7-2,ASSFLWRDSYEQY
many,-,TRBV5-1,ASTLSGTEETQY
few,TRBD2,TRBV4-3,ASSQAASGSSEQY
many,-,TRBV7-2,ASSLARSSHQPQH
-,-,TRBV10-3,AISDRGYEKLF
-,-,TRBV5-1,ASSFLGDSTDTQY
many,-,TRBV4-1,ASSQPAGGVYEQY
-,-,TRBV10-3,AIRSASISEQF
many,-,TRBV28,AEGRDGGELF
many,-,TRBV30,AWSSYSGLSNEKLF
few,TRBD2,TRBV6-2/TRBV6-3,ASSDFLAGGPYEQY
few,-,TRBV20-1,SARDGRKNTIY
many,-,TRBV29-1,SAVTGNTEAF
-,-,TRBV24-1,ATSDLRAGTRTDTQY
few,-,TRBV19,ASSIKGDLYYEQY
many,TRBD2,TRBV6-9,ASSYGSSGATYEQY
many,-,TRBV24-1,ATRTATSPSSETVGPQETQY
few,TRBD1,TRBV24-1,ATSARDSYEQY
few,-,TRBV4-2,ASSQDRTTTYYGYT
many,TRBD2,TRBV28,ASTAGGRGQETQY
once,-,TRBV20-1,SAVTGGEF
many,-,TRBV28,ASGGQFGGWRYGYT
-,-,TRBV20-1,SAWEGSGNQPQH
many,TRBD2,TRBV28,ASIAGTGELF
many,-,TRBV29-1,SVRDWPYNEQF
many,-,TRBV20-1,SAREDMNTEAF
many,TRBD2,TRBV12-3/TRBV12-4,ASSKLAIHEQF
many,-,TRBV20-1,SAYQGSVNSPLH
-,TRBD2,TRBV5-5,ASSLSLASYNEQF
-,-,TRBV2,ASTIDQGPGELF
-,TRBD2,TRBV20-1,SARSRTSREF
-,TRBD2,TRBV6-1,ASSRYSGSVSGELF
many,-,TRBV28,ASSLLGGLSSYEQY
few,TRBD2,TRBV7-9,ASSWFVVSGRRETQY
few,-,TRBV30,AWSGFSGNTIY
many,TRBD1,TRBV7-2,ASSFRQGDNEQF
many,-,TRBV19,ASSPGPGGANSPLH
many,-,TRBV10-3,AISESLTQDTRTEAF
many,-,TRBV2,ASSEESGQPQH
many,-,TRBV11-3,ASSLDKGYKVNEQF
-,-,TRBV6-2/TRBV6-3,ASTTLGGNEQF
many,-,TRBV20-1,SASPGVRYEQY
many,-,TRBV19,ASKGGATQDYGYT
many,-,TRBV10-3,AISESPLVTVNQPQH
few,-,TRBV5-6,ASSLNSWGPNDEQY
many,-,TRBV18,ASSPTGTGQETQY
few,TRBD2,TRBV5-4,ASSSAGVLSYEQY
many,TRBD1,TRBV2,ASRKDRAGNTIY
many,TRBD2,TRBV25-1,ASSLLAGGRETQY